Detailed here is one T cell receptor beta chain. The junction had 7 bases not matched to a gene; V was cut back by 5 bases and J by 2 bases. Germline V gene sequence: CDR1 SGHTA, CDR2 FQGNSA. The CDR3 runs 16 residues. The entry originates in a study of blood T cell repertoires in COVID-19. Turning to the study itself: Sites across the United States, Italy and Spain contributed samples from acute and convalescent COVID-19.

In the source study's methods: From reference gene primer amplification, estimates of nucleated cell counts were derived. Assay used: immunoSEQ multiplex PCR; TCRdb lists only in-frame clones, some missing. V, J and clone size are taken as reported in that table, and D and trimming were inferred from the DNA itself. This sample has some 240,000 clones; around 90% occur once, and the top ten carry just over 7%. The specimen was peripheral blood. The chain employs TRBV7-2 and TRBJ1-5; TRBD1 matches at 9 bases. This receptor was identified in a man between 60 and 75 years old who had recovered from COVID-19. DNA for the CDR3: TGTGCCAGCAGCCATTTGGGACAGGGAGGCAATCAGCCCCAGCATTTT. This codes for CASSHLGQGGNQPQHF. Full variable domain (rest looked up from reference TRBV7-2 and TRBJ1-5): GAGVSQSPSNKVTEKGKDVELRCDPISGHTALYWYRQSLGQGLEFLIYFQGNSAPDKSGLPSDRFSAERTGGSVSTLTIQRTQQEDSAVYLCASSHLGQGGNQPQHFGDGTRLSIL.